This T cell receptor (beta chain) was recorded in a study of T cell responses to AZD1222 COVID-19 vaccine (dated by TCRdb to the early 2020s). As for the study more broadly: AZD1222 recipients given second doses at about 4 weeks or at about 12 weeks were pooled, since spike-specific TCR depth and breadth were not found to differ between the two schedules. A total of over 230 trial participants underwent TCR sequencing, of whom about 210 had received two doses of AZD1222 and some 26 had received two doses of the MenACWY control vaccine. Trial participants were enrolled into age subgroups of 18-55, 56-69 and 70-plus years, which contained about 150, 27 and 61 TCR-sequenced participants, respectively.

The CDR3 regions of human TCRbeta chains were subjected to immunosequencing. The source study handled its data this way. Repertoire TCRs were matched against a reference library of SARS-CoV-2-specific TCRs generated with the MIRA antigen-specificity platform. Breadth was defined as the fraction of unique TCRs that were SARS-CoV-2-associated, and depth was defined as the fraction of total T cells that were SARS-CoV-2-associated. Using the MIRA data, every spike-specific TCR was mapped to the spike region that the TCR reacted to and assigned to either a CD4 or a CD8 class. Log10-transformed breadth and depth values were compared by one-way ANOVA with Sidak's multiple comparisons tests. The immuneACCESS repertoire file appears here via TCRdb, limited to in-frame rearrangements. These files lack a portion of the clones; in checked studies, under half of the deficit traces to unresolved V genes, and the cause of the others is not known. That table supplies the V and J calls and clone size; D and trimming were determined from the DNA. This sample comprises just over 70,000 clones, roughly 85% of them detected only once. The ten largest clones represent roughly 22% of the sample.

For this clone: The antigen it binds to is not known. No base qualities exist here, and no much larger clone lies one base off it.

The sample's time point, from its label and the paper: baseline before first vaccination. Samples from vaccinated people were obtained from the UK trials COV001 and COV002, which included a single-blind randomized controlled phase 2/3 trial of AZD1222 (ChAdOx1 nCoV-19) in healthy adults. For TCRbeta chain sequencing, PBMC samples from trial participants were taken at day 0 and at day 28 after the second dose. Via the germline V gene, CDR1 is WSHSY and CDR2 SAAADI. The junction shows trimming of 7 bases on V and 7 bases on J, plus 14 bases between the germline ends. The CDR3 holds 13 amino acids from the cysteine to the phenylalanine. Only CDR3 DNA remains: 39 bases, in frame from the first base. Paper-wide results and their limitations: After two AZD1222 doses, spike-specific TCR breadth and depth were significantly higher than at day 0 and than in MenACWY recipients. Reportedly, almost half of the unique spike-specific TCRs recognized epitopes lying outside the regions that are mutated in the B.1.351 and B.1.1.7 variants. Because no samples from the day 14 peak response were available, repertoires could be characterized only after the peak T cell response. The vaccine-associated CD4 TCRs covered the entire spike protein, and the dominant responses fell in regions 160-218 and 743-854. Conclusions about previously exposed vaccinees are limited because only 5 or 6 AZD1222 recipients were SARS-CoV-2 seropositive at baseline. In the small 56-69-year group, the increase in depth fell short of significance, most likely because of low power. Most participants were white British and females outnumbered males, and the authors suggested that clonal diversity may have been underestimated.

The chain is made from TRBV10-2 and TRBJ2-1, with TRBD1 tentatively as D gene (6 bases match). The clonotype was recovered from an adult in good health. The sample consisted of peripheral blood, taken on day 0 of AZD1222 vaccination. The sequenced DNA is TGCGCCAGCAACCTACAGGGTAGTAATGAGCAGTTCTTC. Its amino acids are CASNLQGSNEQFF.